What follows are 9 T cell receptor beta chains derived from one specimen sequenced in a study of molecular identifiers for immune sequencing clone quantification listed by TCRdb under 2018. Library preparation was by PCR. This sample was sequenced with an Illumina HiSeq 4000. TCRdb's own reprocessing of the public reads used fastp at Q25 and MiXCR and kept productive beta chains. Identical CDR3 protein sequences are pooled into one entry, listed with their most common genes and DNA. The sample includes about half a million distinct CDR3 sequences, with 20% to 25% observed a single time. Around 0.84% of the sample comes from the top ten. The sequencing sample was made of naive CD8+ T cells from blood, with Jurkat cell RNA spiked in. The cell subset or site label for this specimen denotes: FACS-sorted CD8+CD4-CCR7+CD45RA+ naive T cells. These receptors all come from a human donor in good health. Some libraries in this study had Jurkat cell RNA spiked in.

A note on this clonotype: At one end, the junction sequence differs from germline, possibly due to a read error. This chain connects TRBV9 to TRBJ1-1; D is unclear. Germline V gene lookup returns CDR1 SGDLS and CDR2 YYNGEE. The CDR3 length is 12 residues. DNA of the CDR3: TGTGTCAGCAGCGGTCGGAACACTGAAGCTTTCTTT. Amino acid sequence: CVSSGRNTEAFF.

This clonotype was found a few times. V usage is TRBV20-1 and J usage is TRBJ2-2; 12 bases line up with TRBD2. The CDR3 length is 19 residues. Germline V gene sequence: CDR1 DFQATT, CDR2 SNEGSKA (reference sequence). Germline trimming cut 1 base from V and 0 bases from J; bases unmatched to any gene: 9. The CDR3 DNA reads TGCAGTGCTAGAGGGACGCTAGCGGGAGGGCAAACGAACACCGGGGAGCTGTTTTTT. Encoded protein: CSARGTLAGGQTNTGELFF.

This clonotype appeared many times. In nucleotides, the CDR3 is TGTGCCAGCAGTACCCAACCCAATGTAGATACGCAGTATTTT. Protein: CASSTQPNVDTQYF. V is TRBV27 and J is TRBJ2-3; D gene ambiguous. The germline V gene has CDR1 MNHEY and CDR2 SMNVEV (reference sequence). The CDR3 extends over 14 amino acids. Trimming took off 5 bases at V and 5 bases at J, with 14 bases between the two ends.

The V and J genes are TRBV12-3 or TRBV12-4 and TRBJ2-1, with D hard to call. The CDR3 has 13 amino acids. The germline V and J ends were trimmed by 5 bases and 4 bases, with 9 bases remaining between them. The chain's CDR3 is CASSAPGYNEQFF. CDR3 DNA sequence: TGTGCCAGCAGTGCCCCCGGATACAATGAGCAGTTCTTC.

The chain uses TRBV5-6 and TRBJ1-5, with D uncertain. CDR3 length: 15 amino acids. V lost 2 bases and J 3 bases, leaving 12 bases between the germline ends. CDR1 is SGHDT and CDR2 is YYEEEE in the germline V gene. In nucleotides, the CDR3 is TGTGCCAGCAGCTTTTTGAATACAGACAATCAGCCCCAGCATTTT. Its protein product is CASSFLNTDNQPQHF.

This clonotype was recorded at least ten times. The CDR3 region is CASSSPTEGVNTIYF. The CDR3 coding sequence is TGCGCCAGCAGCAGCCCTACAGAAGGGGTAAACACCATATATTTT. The J gene is TRBJ1-3, the V gene TRBV4-1; D may be TRBD1 (5 bases). Trimming took off 5 bases at V and 6 bases at J, with 17 bases between the two ends. This CDR3 spans 15 amino acids. Germline values: CDR1 MGHRA, CDR2 YSYEKL.

The chain employs TRBV6-2 or TRBV6-3 and TRBJ1-1; D is undetermined. Germline V CDR1 and CDR2: MNHEY, SVGEGT. V lost 4 bases and J 0 bases, leaving 12 bases between the germline ends. The CDR3 consists of 15 residues. CDR3 residues: CASSFFKLLNTEAFF. The CDR3 DNA follows: TGTGCCAGCAGTTTTTTTAAACTGTTGAACACTGAAGCTTTCTTT.

This clonotype was observed a few times. The CDR3 spells CASSFWGGEQYF. CDR3 coding DNA: TGTGCCAGCAGTTTCTGGGGGGGCGAGCAGTACTTC. This sequence joins TRBV27 and TRBJ2-7, with 7 bases aligning to TRBD2. The CDR3 runs 12 residues. Unmatched junction bases numbered 2, after V lost 3 bases and J lost 6 bases. CDR1 and CDR2 (germline): MNHEY, SMNVEV (reference sequence).

In this sample, this clonotype turned up many times. The rearrangement links TRBV20-1 to TRBJ2-7, with D tentatively TRBD2 (6 bases). CDR1 is DFQATT and CDR2 is SNEGSKA in the germline V gene (reference sequence). There are 13 residues in the CDR3. V shed 3 bases and J shed 3 bases, with 12 bases lying between them. CDR3 DNA: TGCAGTGCTAGGCTGCCTAGCGTCTACGAGCAGTACTTC. Its protein product is CSARLPSVYEQYF.